The rows below give T cell receptor beta chains drawn from one sample of a study of T cell responses to AZD1222 COVID-19 vaccine. Repertoires were generated with immunoSEQ multiplex PCR, while TCRdb's copy carries only in-frame clones and drops some. The sample lists 80,000 or so clones, 70% to 90% occurring once. The specimen comprised peripheral blood, sampled on day 0 of AZD1222 vaccination. The receptor source for this set is an adult in good health. Both conserved end residues are part of each CDR3. Each record gives: J gene, D gene, clone size, V gene, CDR3 DNA, CDR3 protein. The D gene is left open where the match is weak. The size entry is marked missing in some rows and otherwise reads once, few, many or a size class.

J gene: TRBJ2-2; D gene: NA; clone size: few; V gene: TRBV11-2; CDR3 DNA: TGTGCCAGCAGCCTCTCTAATACCGGGGAGCTGTTTTTT; CDR3 protein: CASSLSNTGELFF
J gene: TRBJ2-5; D gene: NA; clone size: NA; V gene: TRBV5-5; CDR3 DNA: TGTGCCAGCAGCTTGGCGGATATCGCAGAGACCCAGTACTTC; CDR3 protein: CASSLADIAETQYF
J gene: TRBJ1-5; D gene: TRBD1; clone size: NA; V gene: TRBV6-2/TRBV6-3; CDR3 DNA: TGTGCCAGCAGTTTGGGACAGACGGGCAATCAGCCCCAGCATTTT; CDR3 protein: CASSLGQTGNQPQHF
J gene: TRBJ1-4; D gene: NA; clone size: NA; V gene: TRBV7-9; CDR3 DNA: TGTGCCAGCAGCCCAGTGGGCCCAGCGGAGGAAAAACTGTTTTTT; CDR3 protein: CASSPVGPAEEKLFF
J gene: TRBJ2-5; D gene: TRBD1; clone size: NA; V gene: TRBV18; CDR3 DNA: TGTGCCAGCTCACCACGGGACAGGGCGGGAGAGACCCAGTACTTC; CDR3 protein: CASSPRDRAGETQYF
J gene: TRBJ1-1; D gene: NA; clone size: few; V gene: TRBV3-1/TRBV3-2; CDR3 DNA: TGTGCCAGCAGGGAGCAGCCAAACACTGAAGCTTTCTTT; CDR3 protein: CASREQPNTEAFF
J gene: TRBJ1-1; D gene: NA; clone size: NA; V gene: TRBV6-5; CDR3 DNA: TGTGCCAGCACCGCCGACAGTTTGAACACTGAAGCTTTCTTT; CDR3 protein: CASTADSLNTEAFF
J gene: TRBJ1-1; D gene: NA; clone size: NA; V gene: TRBV29-1; CDR3 DNA: TGCAGCGTTAATAGACTAATGAACACTGAAGCTTTCTTT; CDR3 protein: CSVNRLMNTEAFF
J gene: TRBJ1-1; D gene: NA; clone size: NA; V gene: TRBV19; CDR3 DNA: TGTGCCAGTAGTATAGCGGCGGCAGTCCCGAACACTGAAGCTTTCTTT; CDR3 protein: CASSIAAAVPNTEAFF
J gene: TRBJ2-3; D gene: TRBD2; clone size: NA; V gene: TRBV6-6; CDR3 DNA: TGTGCCAGCACTATACTAGCGAGCACAGATACGCAGTATTTT; CDR3 protein: CASTILASTDTQYF
J gene: TRBJ2-1; D gene: TRBD2; clone size: NA; V gene: TRBV7-8; CDR3 DNA: TGTGCCAGCAGCTTAGTAGGGGTCGGACTAGCGCTTGGGCGGGGGCAGTTCTTC; CDR3 protein: CASSLVGVGLALGRGQFF
J gene: TRBJ1-2; D gene: NA; clone size: NA; V gene: TRBV5-1; CDR3 DNA: TGCGCCAGCAGCTTGGACAGGGTGAATGGCTACACCTTC; CDR3 protein: CASSLDRVNGYTF
J gene: TRBJ2-7; D gene: TRBD1; clone size: NA; V gene: TRBV3-1/TRBV3-2; CDR3 DNA: TGTGCCAGCAGCCCCAGACCGGACAGGGCGGGAGAGCAGTACTTC; CDR3 protein: CASSPRPDRAGEQYF
J gene: TRBJ1-5; D gene: NA; clone size: NA; V gene: TRBV28; CDR3 DNA: TGTGCCATTACCACCGGGGATCGTCAGCCCCAGCATTTT; CDR3 protein: CAITTGDRQPQHF
J gene: TRBJ1-1; D gene: NA; clone size: NA; V gene: TRBV14; CDR3 DNA: TGTGCCAGCAGCCAAGGAGTAGGGCGGACTGAAGCTTTCTTT; CDR3 protein: CASSQGVGRTEAFF
J gene: TRBJ2-5; D gene: NA; clone size: NA; V gene: TRBV7-3; CDR3 DNA: TGTGCCAGCAGCTCGGGCGTTCTTTCGCGGCAAGAGACCCAGTACTTC; CDR3 protein: CASSSGVLSRQETQYF
J gene: TRBJ1-2; D gene: TRBD1; clone size: NA; V gene: TRBV7-2; CDR3 DNA: TGTGCCAGCAGCTCATTCCGGGACAGGGTGGATGGCTACACCTTC; CDR3 protein: CASSSFRDRVDGYTF
J gene: TRBJ1-2; D gene: NA; clone size: NA; V gene: TRBV7-9; CDR3 DNA: TGTGCCAGCAGCTTAGAGCGGGGTGGCTACACCTTC; CDR3 protein: CASSLERGGYTF
J gene: TRBJ2-7; D gene: NA; clone size: NA; V gene: TRBV6-1; CDR3 DNA: TGTGCCAGCAGTGAAGTACGATCCAGGGTATTCGTCAACGAGCAGTACTTC; CDR3 protein: CASSEVRSRVFVNEQYF
J gene: TRBJ1-1; D gene: TRBD1; clone size: few; V gene: TRBV5-1; CDR3 DNA: TGCGCCAGCAGCTTTCTACAGGGGGAAGGCCTTGAAGCTTTCTTT; CDR3 protein: CASSFLQGEGLEAFF
J gene: TRBJ1-2; D gene: NA; clone size: NA; V gene: TRBV3-1/TRBV3-2; CDR3 DNA: TGTGCCAGCAGCCCCTTCGGACTTTATGGCTACACCTTC; CDR3 protein: CASSPFGLYGYTF
J gene: TRBJ2-3; D gene: NA; clone size: NA; V gene: TRBV2; CDR3 DNA: TGTGCCAGCAGTGTACAGGGACAATCCACAGATACGCAGTATTTT; CDR3 protein: CASSVQGQSTDTQYF
J gene: TRBJ2-1; D gene: NA; clone size: NA; V gene: TRBV5-1; CDR3 DNA: TGCGCCAGCAGCTCCCCGCCCTTTAGCCTTAACTACAATGAGCAGTTCTTC; CDR3 protein: CASSSPPFSLNYNEQFF
J gene: TRBJ2-4; D gene: TRBD2; clone size: NA; V gene: TRBV29-1; CDR3 DNA: TGCAGCGTTGAAGGACTAGCGGAAAACATTCAGTACTTC; CDR3 protein: CSVEGLAENIQYF
J gene: TRBJ1-4; D gene: NA; clone size: NA; V gene: TRBV4-2; CDR3 DNA: TGTGCCAGCAACCTTCCTACGGGAAAGGTAAATGAAAAACTGTTTTTT; CDR3 protein: CASNLPTGKVNEKLFF
J gene: TRBJ2-1; D gene: NA; clone size: NA; V gene: TRBV27; CDR3 DNA: TGTGCCAGCAGTATCCCCAGCTCCTACAATGAGCAGTTCTTC; CDR3 protein: CASSIPSSYNEQFF
J gene: TRBJ1-6; D gene: TRBD1; clone size: NA; V gene: TRBV5-8; CDR3 DNA: TGTGCCAGCAGCCTGACAGGGTCGGGGAATTCACCCCTCCACTTT; CDR3 protein: CASSLTGSGNSPLHF
J gene: TRBJ1-3; D gene: TRBD1; clone size: NA; V gene: TRBV5-1; CDR3 DNA: TGCGCCAGCAGCCCATTCTATTTAGGGGGCGGCTCTGGAAACACCATATATTTT; CDR3 protein: CASSPFYLGGGSGNTIYF
J gene: TRBJ2-7; D gene: NA; clone size: NA; V gene: TRBV19; CDR3 DNA: TGTGCCAGTAGTACCCGAGGCTGGTCTGGCGACGAGCAGTACTTC; CDR3 protein: CASSTRGWSGDEQYF